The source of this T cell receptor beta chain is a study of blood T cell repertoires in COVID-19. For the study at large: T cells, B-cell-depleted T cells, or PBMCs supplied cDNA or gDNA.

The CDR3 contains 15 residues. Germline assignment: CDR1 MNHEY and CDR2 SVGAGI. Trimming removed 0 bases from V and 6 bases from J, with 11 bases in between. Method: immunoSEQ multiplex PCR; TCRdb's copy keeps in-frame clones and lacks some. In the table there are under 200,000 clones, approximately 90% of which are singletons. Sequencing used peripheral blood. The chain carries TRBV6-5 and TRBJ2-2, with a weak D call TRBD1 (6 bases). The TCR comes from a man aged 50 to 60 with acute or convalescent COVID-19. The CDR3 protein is CASSYSPGVAGELFF. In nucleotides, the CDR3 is TGTGCCAGCAGTTACTCCCCAGGGGTGGCCGGGGAGCTGTTTTTT.